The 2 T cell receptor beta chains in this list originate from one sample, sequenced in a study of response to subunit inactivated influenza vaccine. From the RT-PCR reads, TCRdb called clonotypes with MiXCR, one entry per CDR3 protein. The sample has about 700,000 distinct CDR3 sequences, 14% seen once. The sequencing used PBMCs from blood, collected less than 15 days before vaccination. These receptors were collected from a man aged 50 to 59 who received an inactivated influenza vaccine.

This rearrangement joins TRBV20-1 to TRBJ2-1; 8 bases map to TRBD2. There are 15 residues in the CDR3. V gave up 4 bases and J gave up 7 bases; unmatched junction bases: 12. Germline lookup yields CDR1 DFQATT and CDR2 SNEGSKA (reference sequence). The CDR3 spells CSATGSRGGINEQFF. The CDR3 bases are TGCAGTGCTACAGGGTCACGCGGGGGGATAAATGAGCAGTTCTTC.

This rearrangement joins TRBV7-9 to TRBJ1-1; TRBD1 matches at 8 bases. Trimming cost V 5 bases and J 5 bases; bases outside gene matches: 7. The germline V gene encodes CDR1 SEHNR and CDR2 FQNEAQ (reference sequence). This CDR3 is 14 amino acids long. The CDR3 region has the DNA TGTGCCAGCAGCCCGGGACAGGTTAAGACTGAAGCTTTCTTT. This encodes CASSPGQVKTEAFF.